These 30 T cell receptor beta chains came from one sample sequenced in a study of vaccination and CD4 T cells after COVID-19. Noted treatment: roughly 10-day PBMC culture with coronavirus spike peptide pools or control peptides (ViraFEST assay). For these receptors, no antigen is known. Oncomine TCR Beta short-read sequencing was applied to DNA from cultured CD4+ T cells. TCRdb reanalysed the PCR reads using MiXCR and keeps one entry per CDR3 protein. The data contain about 12,000 distinct CDR3 sequences, less than 80% of them singletons. The sequenced material came from CD4+ T cells from blood, cultured in vitro. The origin of the receptors is a human donor who had recovered from COVID-19.

The gene calls are TRBV7-2 and TRBJ2-5; 10 bases are a match to TRBD1. V gave up 2 bases and J gave up 5 bases; unmatched junction bases: 5. Germline V gene lookup returns CDR1 SGHTA and CDR2 FQGNSA. This CDR3 region has 15 residues. The CDR3 nucleotides are TGTGCCAGCAGCTTATGGGACAGGGGATCCGAGACCCAGTACTTC. Protein product: CASSLWDRGSETQYF.

This clonotype has only a few counts. The chain joins TRBV7-8 to TRBJ2-5; TRBD2 is a possible D gene (6 bases). V was clipped by 5 bases and J by 2 bases, with 18 bases between them. The CDR3 consists of 16 residues. In germline, CDR1 is SGHVS, CDR2 FQNEAQ. The CDR3 DNA sequence: TGTGCCAGCAGCCGCCCCCGGGACTCTAAACAAGAGACCCAGTACTTC. Its translation: CASSRPRDSKQETQYF.

The chain links TRBV20-1 to TRBJ1-4; a weak D match, TRBD1 (6 bases). The CDR3 is 13 residues long. Trimming took 3 bases from V and 6 from J, leaving 11 bases between them. The V gene's germline CDR1 is DFQATT and CDR2 SNEGSKA (reference sequence). This CDR3 is CSARAGVDEKLFF. The CDR3 nucleotides read TGCAGTGCTAGGGCAGGGGTCGATGAAAAACTGTTTTTT.

The chain carries TRBV7-9 and TRBJ2-1, with D perhaps TRBD2 (6 bases). From germline, CDR1 is SEHNR and CDR2 FQNEAQ (reference sequence). The CDR3 covers 14 residues. Trimming cost V 4 bases and J 9 bases, with 16 bases left between them. CDR3 nucleotide sequence: TGTGCCAGCAGCTCAGCGGGCTCGTTGATTGAGCAGTTCTTC. Amino acids: CASSSAGSLIEQFF.

The chain combines TRBV15 with TRBJ2-5, with D hard to call. CDR1 LNHNV and CDR2 YYDKDF come from the germline V gene (reference sequence). The germline V and J ends were trimmed by 0 bases and 5 bases, with 7 bases remaining between them. This CDR3 is built from 13 residues. The CDR3 nucleotides read TGTGCCACCAGCAGAGATCTCGGGGAGACCCAGTACTTC. This codes for CATSRDLGETQYF. Full variable domain (missing parts from reference TRBV15 and TRBJ2-5): DAMVIQNPRYQVTQFGKPVTLSCSQTLNHNVMYWYQQKSSQAPKLLFHYYDKDFNNEADTPDNFQSRRPNTSFCFLDIRSPGLGDTAMYLCATSRDLGETQYFGPGTRLLVL.

V usage is TRBV6-1 and J usage is TRBJ1-5; the D gene is possibly TRBD1 (5 bases). Germline V CDR1 and CDR2: MNHNS, SASEGT. The length of the CDR3 is 14 residues. With 7 bases removed from V and 2 bases from J, the gap between germline ends came to 12 bases. The CDR3 is CASTPGVRNQPQHF. CDR3 bases: TGTGCCAGCACCCCGGGGGTACGCAATCAGCCCCAGCATTTT.

This rearrangement joins TRBV19 to TRBJ2-1, with 9 bases fitting TRBD2. J lost 3 bases, V lost 6 bases, and 9 bases had no gene match. In germline, CDR1 is LNHDA, CDR2 SQIVND (reference sequence). CDR3 length equals 16 residues. CDR3 DNA sequence: TGTGCCAGTAGCCCCCTAGCGGGGATCTACTACAATGAGCAGTTCTTC. It encodes CASSPLAGIYYNEQFF.

The sample holds a few counts of this clonotype. The J gene is TRBJ1-1, the V gene TRBV20-1, with D perhaps matching TRBD1 (6 bases). V lost 6 bases and J lost 8, with 22 bases in between. The germline gives CDR1 DFQATT, CDR2 SNEGSKA (reference sequence). The CDR3 totals 14 residues. The CDR3 DNA follows: TGCAGTGCCCAAGCGGGGGGCAGCTGGGGAGAAGCTTTCTTT. Translation: CSAQAGGSWGEAFF.

The chain couples TRBV6-2 or TRBV6-3 to TRBJ1-2; TRBD1 agrees at 8 bases. With V trimmed by 2 bases and J by 5 bases, 7 bases remained unmatched. This CDR3 region has 15 residues. Germline V gene sequence: CDR1 MNHEY, CDR2 SVGEGT. Here the CDR3 reads CASSYRQGRPYGYTF. The DNA for the CDR3 is TGTGCCAGCAGTTACCGACAGGGGAGGCCATATGGCTACACCTTC.

This clonotype occurred a few times. The gene calls are TRBV28 and TRBJ1-2; tentatively, D is TRBD1 (5 bases). This CDR3 is built from 15 residues. Between the trimmed V and J ends, which lost 3 bases and 1 base, there was a span of 12 bases. CDR1 is MDHEN and CDR2 is SYDVKM in the germline V gene. The CDR3 is CASSFRQSFNYGYTF. As DNA, the CDR3 is TGTGCCAGCAGTTTCCGACAGTCCTTTAACTATGGCTACACCTTC.

This clonotype occurred once. The genes are TRBV6-1 and TRBJ2-1; a possible D gene is TRBD1 (5 bases). CDR1 is MNHNS, CDR2 SASEGT, per germline. CDR3 length: 15 amino acids. V was trimmed by 4 bases and J by 4 bases, leaving 14 bases between them. The CDR3 DNA follows: TGTGCCAGCAGTGCTAAGACAGTGGGGTACAATGAGCAGTTCTTC. It encodes CASSAKTVGYNEQFF.

The rearrangement uses TRBV28 and TRBJ1-2, with D possibly matching TRBD1 (5 bases). The germline CDR1 and CDR2 sequences are MDHEN and SYDVKM. Trimming shortened V by 2 bases and J by 4 bases, and 11 bases separated the two germline ends. The CDR3 contains 14 residues. This CDR3 reads CASSLPPRAYGYTF. CDR3 in DNA: TGTGCCAGCAGTTTACCGCCCAGGGCCTATGGCTACACCTTC.

This rearrangement joins TRBV7-9 to TRBJ2-3, with 7 bases fitting TRBD1. V lost 1 base, J lost 4 bases, and 8 bases stayed unmatched. The germline V gene has CDR1 SEHNR and CDR2 FQNEAQ (reference sequence). The CDR3 covers 16 residues. CDR3 in amino acids: CASSLGDRGYADTQYF. DNA of the CDR3: TGTGCCAGCAGCTTAGGGGACAGAGGTTATGCAGATACGCAGTATTTT.

The chain employs TRBV7-8 and TRBJ2-7; D might be TRBD2 (6 bases). Germline loops: CDR1 SGHVS, CDR2 FQNEAQ. The V end lost 6 bases, the J end lost 0 bases, and 12 bases lay between the germline ends. The CDR3 totals 14 residues. The CDR3 is CASSTLAVSYEQYF. In DNA, the CDR3 is TGTGCCAGCAGTACCTTAGCGGTCTCCTACGAGCAGTACTTC.

This clonotype has just one count. The chain carries TRBV6-1 and TRBJ1-4; D not resolved. Trimming removed 7 bases at V and 0 bases at J, with 12 bases between. Germline V gene data show CDR1 as MNHNS and CDR2 as SASEGT. This CDR3 contains 15 residues. CDR3 amino acids: CASTGVGTTNEKLFF. The CDR3 nucleotides are TGTGCCAGCACCGGGGTAGGGACAACTAATGAAAAACTGTTTTTT.

This chain joins TRBV2 and TRBJ2-6; no definite D call. Germline loops: CDR1 SNHLY, CDR2 FYNNEI. The CDR3 is made up of 19 amino acids. Deletions cut 0 bases from V and 0 bases from J, with 15 bases between. The DNA of the CDR3 is TGTGCCAGCAGTGAAGCCACGATACCCCGGAGCTCTGGGGCCAACGTCCTGACTTTC. Protein: CASSEATIPRSSGANVLTF.

The chain uses TRBV20-1 and TRBJ2-3, with 11 bases matching TRBD2. The CDR3 loop spans 15 amino acids. Trimming removed 1 base from V and 3 bases from J; junction bases left unmatched: 3. Per the germline V gene, CDR1 is DFQATT and CDR2 is SNEGSKA (reference sequence). The CDR3 sequence: CSARASGRSTDTQYF. As DNA, the CDR3 is TGCAGTGCTAGAGCTAGCGGGAGGTCAACAGATACGCAGTATTTT.

V and J are TRBV6-4 and TRBJ2-3; 7 positions agree with TRBD2. Germline-derived CDR1 and CDR2 are MRHNA and SNTAGT. This CDR3 has 14 amino acids. V trimming: 0 bases; J trimming: 3 bases; junction bases outside the gene matches: 0. CDR3 protein: CASSDSRETDTQYF. CDR3 DNA sequence: TGTGCCAGCAGTGACTCGCGGGAGACAGATACGCAGTATTTT.

As DNA, the CDR3 is TGTGCCATCAGTGAGCGAATAGCGGGCGGGTCCTACGAGCAGTACTTC. As protein: CAISERIAGGSYEQYF. The chain is built from TRBV10-3 and TRBJ2-7, with 7 bases aligning to TRBD2. This CDR3 region has 16 residues. Trimming at V came to 2 bases and at J to 1 base, leaving 8 bases not matched to a gene. The germline gives CDR1 ENHRY, CDR2 SYGVKD.

The V and J genes are TRBV5-8 and TRBJ2-3; tentative D call: TRBD1 (5 bases). This CDR3 comprises 14 residues. Germline V lookup: CDR1 SGHTS, CDR2 YDEGEE. The V and J ends lost 3 bases and 1 base respectively, with 9 bases between them. CDR3 amino acids: CASSSVGGTDTQYF. CDR3 bases: TGTGCCAGCAGCTCTGTAGGGGGCACAGATACGCAGTATTTT.

This chain joins TRBV28 and TRBJ1-6; TRBD1 might be the D (6 bases). Germline CDR1 is MDHEN and CDR2 is SYDVKM. This CDR3 is built from 16 residues. With 5 bases removed from V and 0 bases from J, the gap between germline ends came to 11 bases. CDR3 protein: CASSQVGGSYNSPLHF. The DNA of the CDR3 is TGTGCCAGCAGTCAAGTAGGGGGCTCCTATAATTCACCCCTCCACTTT.

This sequence joins TRBV28 and TRBJ1-5, with 8 bases lining up with TRBD1. The ends lost 4 bases at V and 6 bases at J; junction bases unmatched: 14. The germline CDR1 and CDR2 sequences are MDHEN and SYDVKM. The CDR3 has 17 residues. The CDR3 DNA is TGTGCCAGCAGTTCTAAACAGGGGGGGTTTGCAAGTCAGCCCCAGCATTTT. Translating gives CASSSKQGGFASQPQHF.

The V call is TRBV24-1, the J call TRBJ2-7, with 9 bases identical to TRBD1. The germline V gene has CDR1 KGHDR and CDR2 SFDVKD. The V and J ends lost 4 bases and 4 bases, in that order; junction bases with no gene match: 7. There are 15 residues in the CDR3. The CDR3: CATSDPGQGSYEQYF. CDR3 in DNA: TGTGCCACCAGTGACCCGGGACAGGGTTCGTACGAGCAGTACTTC.

This clonotype was recorded a few times. The chain employs TRBV7-9 and TRBJ2-5; D may be TRBD2 (5 bases). The germline V gene encodes CDR1 SEHNR and CDR2 FQNEAQ (reference sequence). The CDR3 length is 17 residues. V was trimmed by 8 bases and J by 1 base, leaving 23 bases between them. The CDR3 loop reads CASLPGLGFGLQETQYF. CDR3 DNA sequence: TGTGCCAGCCTTCCCGGTTTAGGCTTCGGACTCCAAGAGACCCAGTACTTC.

This rearrangement joins TRBV5-4 to TRBJ1-2; TRBD1 matches 9 bases. The J segment lost 3 bases and the V segment lost 5 bases, leaving 2 bases of the junction unmatched. Germline CDR1 reads SGHNT; CDR2 reads YYREEE (reference sequence). The CDR3 loop spans 13 amino acids. The CDR3 here is CASRTGGHYGYTF. CDR3 coding DNA: TGTGCCAGCAGGACAGGGGGTCACTATGGCTACACCTTC. Together with reference TRBV5-4 and TRBJ1-2, the CDR3 gives the full variable domain: ETGVTQSPTHLIKTRGQQVTLRCSSQSGHNTVSWYQQALGQGPQFIFQYYREEENGRGNFPPRFSGLQFPNYSSELNVNALELDDSALYLCASRTGGHYGYTFGSGTRLTVV.

V is TRBV7-2 and J is TRBJ2-3, with 13 nucleotides matching TRBD2. From germline, CDR1 is SGHTA and CDR2 FQGNSA. The CDR3 runs to 17 residues. V dropped 1 base and J dropped 5; count of bases not matched to a gene: 6. The CDR3 nucleotides are TGTGCCAGCAGCTTAGTTCAACTAGCGGGAGGGCGAGATACGCAGTATTTT. Amino acids: CASSLVQLAGGRDTQYF.

The chain has TRBV7-9 and TRBJ2-5; 7 bases align to TRBD2. Germline V gene lookup returns CDR1 SEHNR and CDR2 FQNEAQ (reference sequence). The CDR3 has 13 residues. The trim removed 4 bases at V and 9 bases at J, leaving 8 bases unmatched. In DNA, the CDR3 is TGTGCCAGCAGCTCCGGACTAGATTCGGCCCAGTACTTC. It is translated as CASSSGLDSAQYF.

J is TRBJ1-6 and V is TRBV20-1, with unresolved D. CDR3 size: 13 residues. V was clipped by 0 bases and J by 6 bases, with 6 bases between them. In germline, CDR1 is DFQATT, CDR2 SNEGSKA (reference sequence). CDR3 coding DNA: TGCAGTGCTAGAGAAAAGGCTAATTCACCCCTCCACTTT. This translates into CSAREKANSPLHF.

This clonotype was seen more than once but under ten times. J is TRBJ1-5 and V is TRBV19, with TRBD1 identical over 9 bases. V lost 4 bases, J lost 2 bases, and 6 bases stayed unmatched. CDR3 length: 16 amino acids. Germline V gene lookup returns CDR1 LNHDA and CDR2 SQIVND (reference sequence). The CDR3 protein is CASSTQTGGGNQPQHF. The DNA of the CDR3 is TGTGCCAGTAGTACCCAGACAGGGGGAGGCAATCAGCCCCAGCATTTT. Using reference TRBV19 and TRBJ1-5 for the parts outside the CDR3, the full variable domain is DGGITQSPKYLFRKEGQNVTLSCEQNLNHDAMYWYRQDPGQGLRLIYYSQIVNDFQKGDIAEGYSVSREKKESFPLTVTSAQKNPTAFYLCASSTQTGGGNQPQHFGDGTRLSIL.

The rearrangement links TRBV20-1 to TRBJ2-6; no firm D call. This CDR3 has 12 amino acids. Germline V gives CDR1 DFQATT, CDR2 SNEGSKA (reference sequence). CDR3 amino acids: CSVSEGANVLTF. CDR3 DNA: TGCAGCGTTTCAGAAGGGGCCAACGTCCTGACTTTC.